Following are 8 T cell receptor beta chains from one sample sequenced in a study of beta chain features in type 1 diabetes. Expressed TCRB transcripts got sequenced, as all isolated RNA was reverse transcribed. Profiled with immunoSEQ multiplex PCR; TCRdb holds only in-frame clones, not every one. This table holds 450,000 to 600,000 clones, 30% found once. Sample: naive CD4+ T cells from blood. These receptors all stem from a man aged 18 to 29 in good health.

This clone was counted only a few times. This chain connects TRBV9 to TRBJ2-7; 10 positions agree with TRBD2. V shed 3 bases and J 6 bases; nucleotides not matched to a gene: 6. The CDR3 covers 14 residues. Germline loops: CDR1 SGDLS, CDR2 YYNGEE. The CDR3 reads CASSGTSGPSEQYF. The CDR3 region has the DNA TGTGCCAGCAGCGGGACTAGCGGCCCCTCCGAGCAGTACTTC.

The CDR3 loop reads CAWSVGTGRSYEQYF. The CDR3 DNA is TGTGCCTGGAGTGTGGGGACAGGCCGCTCCTACGAGCAGTACTTC. V is TRBV30 and J is TRBJ2-7; TRBD1 agrees at 8 bases. The V segment lost 0 bases and the J segment 0 bases; nucleotides outside the gene matches: 4. The germline CDR1 and CDR2 sequences are GTSNPN and SVGIG (reference sequence). This CDR3 has 15 residues. Supplemented by reference TRBV30 and TRBJ2-7, the full variable domain reads SQTIHQWPATLVQPVGSPLSLECTVEGTSNPNLYWYRQAAGRGLQLLFYSVGIGQISSEVPQNLSASRPQDRQFILSSKKLLLSDSGFYLCAWSVGTGRSYEQYFGPGTRLTVT.

V is TRBV28 and J is TRBJ2-5; unclear D gene. Trimming cost V 5 bases and J 0 bases, with 10 bases left between them. This CDR3 spans 14 amino acids. Germline lookup yields CDR1 MDHEN and CDR2 SYDVKM. The DNA of the CDR3 is TGTGCCAGCAGTGTACAGCCGTACCAAGAGACCCAGTACTTC. Its translation is CASSVQPYQETQYF.

The V call is TRBV6-5, the J call TRBJ2-1; D possibly corresponds to TRBD2 (6 bases). The CDR3 has 14 amino acids. Germline V gene sequence: CDR1 MNHEY, CDR2 SVGAGI. With 4 bases removed from V and 4 bases from J, the gap between germline ends came to 11 bases. The CDR3 DNA follows: TGTGCCAGCAGTTCGCAGCGGGCTTACAATGAGCAGTTCTTC. Amino acid sequence: CASSSQRAYNEQFF.

The rearrangement links TRBV7-6 to TRBJ2-7, with D tentatively TRBD1 (7 bases). CDR1 is SGHVS, CDR2 FNYEAQ, per germline. The CDR3 has 13 amino acids. Trimming removed 5 bases from V and 5 bases from J, with 13 bases in between. CDR3 residues: CASSRTGGDEQYF. CDR3 nucleotides: TGTGCCAGCAGCCGGACAGGAGGGGACGAGCAGTACTTC.

This chain links TRBV7-2 with TRBJ2-5; 12 bases agree with TRBD2. The CDR3 has 16 residues. CDR1 and CDR2 (germline): SGHTA, FQGNSA. The V segment lost 3 bases and the J segment 5 bases; nucleotides outside the gene matches: 7. For the CDR3, the DNA is TGTGCCAGCAGCTTCGCTAGCGGGAGGGGTGGGGAGACCCAGTACTTC. This sequence encodes CASSFASGRGGETQYF.

This clone was detected only a few times. Additional DNA sequences in this sample encode the identical CDR3. This chain connects TRBV18 to TRBJ2-3; D remains ambiguous. The CDR3 totals 13 residues. Germline CDR1 and CDR2: KGHSH and LQKENI. V dropped 0 bases and J dropped 6 bases, with 7 bases sitting between them. Here the CDR3 DNA reads TGTGCCAGCTCACCACCCTCGTCGGATACGCAGTATTTT. Translation gives CASSPPSSDTQYF.

In this sample, this clone turned up a few times. The rearrangement uses TRBV20-1 and TRBJ2-7; D possibly uses TRBD1 or TRBD2 (5 bases each). The CDR3 consists of 11 residues. The V end lost 6 bases, the J end lost 6 bases, and 12 bases lay between the germline ends. The V gene's germline CDR1 is DFQATT and CDR2 SNEGSKA (reference sequence). The CDR3 here is CSAPRESEQYF. In nucleotides, the CDR3 is TGCAGTGCGCCCAGGGAGAGCGAGCAGTACTTC.